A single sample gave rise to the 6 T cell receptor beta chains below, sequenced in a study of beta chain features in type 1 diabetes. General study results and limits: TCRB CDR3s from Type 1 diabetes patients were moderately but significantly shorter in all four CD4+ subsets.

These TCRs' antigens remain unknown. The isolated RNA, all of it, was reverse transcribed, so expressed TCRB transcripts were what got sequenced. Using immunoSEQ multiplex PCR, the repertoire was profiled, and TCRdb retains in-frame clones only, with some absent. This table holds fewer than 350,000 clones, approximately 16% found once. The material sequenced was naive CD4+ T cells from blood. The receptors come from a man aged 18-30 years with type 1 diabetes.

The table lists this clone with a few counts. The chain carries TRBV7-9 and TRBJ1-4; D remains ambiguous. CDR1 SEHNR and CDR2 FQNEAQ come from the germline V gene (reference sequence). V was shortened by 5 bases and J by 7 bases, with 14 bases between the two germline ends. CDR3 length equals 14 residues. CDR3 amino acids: CASSPHGVSEKLFF. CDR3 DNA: TGTGCCAGCAGCCCCCACGGAGTGAGTGAAAAACTGTTTTTT. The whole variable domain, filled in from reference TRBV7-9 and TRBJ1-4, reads DTGVSQNPRHKITKRGQNVTFRCDPISEHNRLYWYRQTLGQGPEFLTYFQNEAQLEKSRLLSDRFSAERPKGSFSTLEIQRTEQGDSAMYLCASSPHGVSEKLFFGSGTQLSVL.

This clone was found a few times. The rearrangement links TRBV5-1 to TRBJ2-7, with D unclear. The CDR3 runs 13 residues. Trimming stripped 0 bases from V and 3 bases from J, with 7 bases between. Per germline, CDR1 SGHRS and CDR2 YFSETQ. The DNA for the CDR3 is TGCGCCAGCAGCTTGGTCCTAGGCTACGAGCAGTACTTC. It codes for CASSLVLGYEQYF.

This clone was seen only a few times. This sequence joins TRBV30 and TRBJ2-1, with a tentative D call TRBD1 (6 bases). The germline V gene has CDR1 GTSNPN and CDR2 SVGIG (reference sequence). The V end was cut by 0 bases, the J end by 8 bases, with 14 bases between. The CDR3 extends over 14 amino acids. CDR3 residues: CAWSVGTWADEQFF. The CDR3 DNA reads TGTGCCTGGAGTGTTGGGACATGGGCCGATGAGCAGTTCTTC.

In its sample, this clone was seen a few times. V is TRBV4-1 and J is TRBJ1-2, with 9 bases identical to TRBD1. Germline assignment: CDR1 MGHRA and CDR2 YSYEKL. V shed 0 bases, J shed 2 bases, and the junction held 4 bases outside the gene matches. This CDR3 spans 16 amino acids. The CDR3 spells CASSQEGDRANYGYTF. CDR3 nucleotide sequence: TGCGCCAGCAGCCAAGAAGGGGACAGGGCCAACTATGGCTACACCTTC.

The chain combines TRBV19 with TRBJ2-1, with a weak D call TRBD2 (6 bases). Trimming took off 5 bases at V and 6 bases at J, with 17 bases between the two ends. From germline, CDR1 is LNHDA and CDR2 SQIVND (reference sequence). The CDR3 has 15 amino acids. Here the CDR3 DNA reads TGTGCCAGTAGTCCTCGGCCAAAAGCGGGCAATGAGCAGTTCTTC. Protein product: CASSPRPKAGNEQFF. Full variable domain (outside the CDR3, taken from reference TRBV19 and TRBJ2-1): DGGITQSPKYLFRKEGQNVTLSCEQNLNHDAMYWYRQDPGQGLRLIYYSQIVNDFQKGDIAEGYSVSREKKESFPLTVTSAQKNPTAFYLCASSPRPKAGNEQFFGPGTRLTVL.

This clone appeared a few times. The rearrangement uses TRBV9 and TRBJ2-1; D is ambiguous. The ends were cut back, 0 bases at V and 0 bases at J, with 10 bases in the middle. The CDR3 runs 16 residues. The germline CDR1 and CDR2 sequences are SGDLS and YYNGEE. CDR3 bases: TGTGCCAGCAGCGTAGATGTCTCTTTCTCCTACAATGAGCAGTTCTTC. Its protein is CASSVDVSFSYNEQFF.